The 20 T cell receptor beta chains listed next were all sequenced from one sample in a study of shared clonotypes between healthy human individuals. Some clones are missing from TCRdb's copy, which holds only in-frame ones; the method was immunoSEQ multiplex PCR. The sample shows about 1 million clones, around 74% of them seen only once. The sample comprised memory CD4+ T cells sorted from blood. The subset here: CD45RA-negative fraction. Receptor source: a man between 18 and 35 years old in good health.

This sequence joins TRBV5-1 and TRBJ2-4; D gene unclear. Germline loops: CDR1 SGHRS, CDR2 YFSETQ. CDR3 length: 16 residues. V shed 0 bases and J shed 2 bases, with 12 bases lying between them. The CDR3 here is CASSLASSLSKNIQYF. CDR3 sequence (DNA): TGCGCCAGCAGCTTGGCGAGTTCGCTGTCCAAAAACATTCAGTACTTC.

This clone came up a few times. Distinct nucleotide sequences in the sample also encode this CDR3. The V and J genes are TRBV7-2 and TRBJ2-7; perhaps TRBD2 as D (6 bases). This CDR3 is 14 amino acids long. V dropped 4 bases and J dropped 2 bases, with 12 bases sitting between them. Per germline, CDR1 SGHTA and CDR2 FQGNSA. The CDR3: CASSSPGLAYEQYF. CDR3 DNA sequence: TGTGCCAGCAGCTCTCCGGGACTTGCCTACGAGCAGTACTTC. The full variable domain, its missing parts supplied by reference TRBV7-2 and TRBJ2-7, is GAGVSQSPSNKVTEKGKDVELRCDPISGHTALYWYRQSLGQGLEFLIYFQGNSAPDKSGLPSDRFSAERTGGSVSTLTIQRTQQEDSAVYLCASSSPGLAYEQYFGPGTRLTVT.

This clone was detected only once. V usage is TRBV5-1 and J usage is TRBJ2-7; 11 nucleotides agree with TRBD1. The CDR3 extends over 14 amino acids. Germline V gives CDR1 SGHRS, CDR2 YFSETQ. V trimming: 5 bases; J trimming: 6 bases; junction bases outside the gene matches: 7. Here the CDR3 DNA reads TGCGCCAGCAGGCCCGGGACAGGGGGTACCGAGCAGTACTTC. Its protein is CASRPGTGGTEQYF.

The gene calls are TRBV10-3 and TRBJ1-1; 7 bases match TRBD1. CDR1 ENHRY and CDR2 SYGVKD come from the germline V gene. The CDR3 runs to 13 residues. The J segment lost 6 bases and the V segment lost 6 bases, leaving 7 bases of the junction unmatched. The CDR3 nucleotides read TGTGCCATCAGCACCGGGGACAGAGCTGAAGCTTTCTTT. It translates to CAISTGDRAEAFF.

About this clone: A read error may be the cause here, since a much bigger clone is one base away. Other DNA sequences in the sample encode the same CDR3. The chain has TRBV11-3 and TRBJ2-3, with D tentatively TRBD1 (5 bases). The germline CDR1 and CDR2 sequences are SGHNT and YENEEA. The ends were cut back, 2 bases at V and 5 bases at J, with 5 bases in the middle. This CDR3 comprises 12 residues. In nucleotides, the CDR3 is TGTGCCAGCAGCTTACAGGGAGATACGCAGTATTTT. Amino acid sequence: CASSLQGDTQYF.

This chain connects TRBV5-1 to TRBJ2-7; 8 bases line up with TRBD1. The CDR3 runs 15 residues. V trimming: 2 bases; J trimming: 4 bases; junction bases outside the gene matches: 8. CDR1 is SGHRS, CDR2 YFSETQ, per germline. The CDR3 reads CASSFRTGQAYEQYF. In DNA, the CDR3 is TGCGCCAGCAGCTTCAGGACAGGGCAAGCGTACGAGCAGTACTTC.

The rearrangement links TRBV6-1 to TRBJ1-5, with TRBD1 as a possible D gene (6 bases). The ends were cut back, 5 bases at V and 1 base at J, with 9 bases in the middle. In germline, CDR1 is MNHNS, CDR2 SASEGT. CDR3 length: 14 amino acids. The CDR3 DNA reads TGTGCCAGCAGTTTTGGACAGAGCAATCAGCCCCAGCATTTT. Its translation is CASSFGQSNQPQHF.

A remark on this clone: The same CDR3 also results from other DNA sequences found in this sample. The J gene is TRBJ1-2, the V gene TRBV6-5; the match to TRBD1 covers 7 bases. CDR1 and CDR2 (germline): MNHEY, SVGAGI. V was clipped by 6 bases and J by 5 bases; unmatched bases: 6. This CDR3 comprises 13 residues. DNA for the CDR3: TGTGCCAGCAGCTTAGACAGGGAATATGGCTACACCTTC. Translated, it gives CASSLDREYGYTF.

The genes are TRBV10-2 and TRBJ2-7, with no clear D. The germline V gene has CDR1 WSHSY and CDR2 SAAADI. There are 13 residues in the CDR3. V was clipped by 3 bases and J by 3 bases, with 9 bases between them. CDR3 residues: CASSDRPNYEQYF. In nucleotides, the CDR3 is TGCGCCAGCAGTGACAGGCCAAACTACGAGCAGTACTTC.

This rearrangement joins TRBV19 to TRBJ1-3; D uncertain. Germline-derived CDR1 and CDR2 are LNHDA and SQIVND (reference sequence). This CDR3 is 13 amino acids long. Trimming pared 8 bases from V and 2 bases from J, leaving 10 bases between. Here the CDR3 reads CASSTGAGNTIYF. The CDR3 DNA is TGTGCCAGTTCAACGGGTGCTGGAAACACCATATATTTT.

The chain links TRBV11-2 to TRBJ1-6; 9 bases fit TRBD1. This CDR3 contains 14 residues. V lost 2 bases and J lost 9; bases outside the gene matches: 2. The V gene's germline CDR1 is SGHAT and CDR2 FQNNGV. The CDR3 spells CASSLIQGASPLHF. CDR3 nucleotide sequence: TGTGCCAGCAGCTTAATACAGGGGGCTTCACCCCTCCACTTT. Supplemented by reference TRBV11-2 and TRBJ1-6, the full variable domain reads EAGVAQSPRYKIIEKRQSVAFWCNPISGHATLYWYQQILGQGPKLLIQFQNNGVVDDSQLPKDRFSAERLKGVDSTLKIQPAKLEDSAVYLCASSLIQGASPLHFGNGTRLTVT.

The chain has TRBV5-1 and TRBJ1-1; possibly TRBD1 for D (6 bases). CDR3 length equals 13 residues. The germline V gene encodes CDR1 SGHRS and CDR2 YFSETQ. Trimming stripped 6 bases from V and 1 base from J, with 10 bases between. CDR3 sequence reads: CASTPTGNTEAFF. The CDR3 nucleotides read TGCGCCAGCACCCCGACAGGGAACACTGAAGCTTTCTTT.

V gene TRBV7-6 combines with J gene TRBJ2-1; tentatively, D is TRBD1 (5 bases). The CDR3 covers 15 residues. Germline assignment: CDR1 SGHVS and CDR2 FNYEAQ. The V gene lost 1 base and the J gene lost 2 bases, with 9 bases spanning the gap. CDR3 in amino acids: CASSLEGNPYNEQFF. Written as DNA, the CDR3 is TGTGCCAGCAGCTTAGAGGGGAACCCCTACAATGAGCAGTTCTTC.

The chain couples TRBV10-3 to TRBJ2-1; D is unclear. Trimming removed 4 bases from V and 2 bases from J, with 6 bases in between. Germline CDR1 ENHRY, CDR2 SYGVKD. This CDR3 comprises 13 residues. CDR3 residues: CAISVSTYNEQFF. DNA for the CDR3: TGTGCCATCAGTGTATCCACCTACAATGAGCAGTTCTTC.

The genes are TRBV10-1 and TRBJ2-3; 8 positions match TRBD2. CDR3 length: 15 amino acids. V gave up 8 bases and J gave up 2 bases; unmatched junction bases: 9. The V gene's germline CDR1 is WNHNN and CDR2 SYGVQD (reference sequence). This CDR3 reads CASREGQGNTDTQYF. DNA for the CDR3: TGCGCCAGCCGGGAGGGCCAGGGCAACACAGATACGCAGTATTTT.

V gene TRBV7-8 combines with J gene TRBJ2-2, with 8 nucleotides matching TRBD2. CDR1 is SGHVS and CDR2 is FQNEAQ in the germline V gene. The ends lost 6 bases at V and 5 bases at J; junction bases unmatched: 8. This CDR3 comprises 15 residues. CDR3 DNA sequence: TGTGCCAGCAGTCCAAGCGGGAGTCCGACCGGGGAGCTGTTTTTT. This translates into CASSPSGSPTGELFF.

V usage is TRBV6-5 and J usage is TRBJ2-7, with no clear D. Germline-derived CDR1 and CDR2 are MNHEY and SVGAGI. Deletions cut 6 bases from V and 2 bases from J, with 14 bases between. The CDR3 consists of 14 residues. As DNA, the CDR3 is TGTGCCAGCAGGAGAGGTGTAGTGGCCTACGAGCAGTACTTC. Protein product: CASRRGVVAYEQYF.

This sequence joins TRBV6-5 and TRBJ2-7; 8 nucleotides match TRBD2. The V segment lost 6 bases and the J segment 1 base; nucleotides outside the gene matches: 2. The germline gives CDR1 MNHEY, CDR2 SVGAGI. CDR3 length: 13 residues. The DNA of the CDR3 is TGTGCCAGCAGGGGACTAGATTCCTACGAGCAGTACTTC. Translation: CASRGLDSYEQYF.

There are a few counts of this clone. The chain employs TRBV7-9 and TRBJ1-1; no reliable D call. Germline CDR1 and CDR2: SEHNR and FQNEAQ (reference sequence). The V gene lost 5 bases and the J gene lost 5 bases, with 12 bases spanning the gap. CDR3 size: 13 residues. The CDR3 DNA follows: TGTGCCAGCAGCCCCCATAAAGGGACTGAAGCTTTCTTT. It is translated as CASSPHKGTEAFF.

The rearrangement joins TRBV7-9 to TRBJ2-7; 9 nucleotides match TRBD1. CDR1 and CDR2 (germline): SEHNR, FQNEAQ (reference sequence). Losses at the gene ends were 1 base for V and 11 bases for J; bases not matched to a gene: 3. This CDR3 comprises 12 residues. CDR3 bases: TGTGCCAGCAGCTTAGGTTGGGACAGGGAGTACTTC. Protein: CASSLGWDREYF.